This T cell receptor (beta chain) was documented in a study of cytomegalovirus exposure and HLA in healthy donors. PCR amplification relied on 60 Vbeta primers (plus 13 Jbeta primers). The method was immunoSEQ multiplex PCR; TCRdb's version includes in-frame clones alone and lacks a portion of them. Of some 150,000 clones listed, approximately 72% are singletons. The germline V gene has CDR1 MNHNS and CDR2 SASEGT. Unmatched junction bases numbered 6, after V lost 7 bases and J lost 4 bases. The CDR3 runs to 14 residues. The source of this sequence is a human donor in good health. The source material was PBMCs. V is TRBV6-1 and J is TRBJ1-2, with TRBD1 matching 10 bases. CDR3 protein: CASNTGTGVYGYTF. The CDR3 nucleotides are TGTGCCAGCAACACCGGGACAGGGGTCTATGGCTACACCTTC.